The 12 T cell receptor beta chains given below trace back to one sample, sequenced in a study of cytomegalovirus exposure and HLA in healthy donors. PCR employed 60 Vbeta and 13 Jbeta primers. The protocol was immunoSEQ multiplex PCR, while the TCRdb copy is restricted to in-frame clones and leaves out a portion. The table lists under 200,000 clones, about three quarters of them singletons, with around 1.5% in the top ten. Sequenced: PBMCs. The receptor set was obtained from a woman under 40 in good health and CMV-seronegative.

The J gene is TRBJ1-1, the V gene TRBV30, with D uncertain. Trimming pared 5 bases from V and 6 bases from J, leaving 13 bases between. Per the germline V gene, CDR1 is GTSNPN and CDR2 is SVGIG (reference sequence). This CDR3 has 12 residues. The CDR3 protein is CAWAKTSAEAFF. The CDR3 DNA follows: TGTGCCTGGGCCAAGACGAGCGCTGAAGCTTTCTTT.

This chain connects TRBV30 to TRBJ2-2; no clear D. V was clipped by 2 bases and J by 7 bases, with 5 bases between them. CDR3 length equals 11 residues. Per germline, CDR1 GTSNPN and CDR2 SVGIG (reference sequence). The CDR3 sequence is CAWSNGGELFF. CDR3 coding DNA: TGTGCCTGGAGTAACGGCGGGGAGCTGTTTTTT. The full variable domain, completed using reference TRBV30 and TRBJ2-2, is SQTIHQWPATLVQPVGSPLSLECTVEGTSNPNLYWYRQAAGRGLQLLFYSVGIGQISSEVPQNLSASRPQDRQFILSSKKLLLSDSGFYLCAWSNGGELFFGEGSRLTVL.

The chain uses TRBV2 and TRBJ2-3; D is ambiguous. This CDR3 has 13 amino acids. V was trimmed by 6 bases and J by 3 bases, leaving 10 bases between them. Germline V lookup: CDR1 SNHLY, CDR2 FYNNEI. The CDR3 nucleotides read TGTGCCAGCAGGGCGTCAGGAACAGATACGCAGTATTTT. This encodes CASRASGTDTQYF.

This clone was recorded a few times. The gene calls are TRBV28 and TRBJ2-7; no clear D gene. Trimming cost V 10 bases and J 3 bases, with 13 bases left between them. In germline, CDR1 is MDHEN, CDR2 SYDVKM. This CDR3 is built from 12 residues. As DNA, the CDR3 is TGTGCCACCGGTAACCTCCACTACGAGCAGTACTTC. It specifies CATGNLHYEQYF.

The chain joins TRBV5-6 to TRBJ2-2, with TRBD2 identical over 11 bases. Germline CDR1 SGHDT, CDR2 YYEEEE. The CDR3 has 16 amino acids. J was trimmed by 7 bases and V by 3 bases; bases with no gene match: 8. Here the CDR3 reads CASSSPLAGALGELFF. DNA for the CDR3: TGTGCCAGCAGCTCTCCACTAGCGGGGGCCCTCGGGGAGCTGTTTTTT.

This chain's CDR3 is CASSLMGWTLNQPQHF. The CDR3 region has the DNA TGTGCCAGCAGCTTAATGGGGTGGACACTTAATCAGCCCCAGCATTTT. The rearrangement joins TRBV7-8 to TRBJ1-5; possible D gene TRBD1, 5 bases. CDR3 length: 16 residues. Trimming took 2 bases from V and 4 from J, leaving 15 bases between them. Germline V gene lookup returns CDR1 SGHVS and CDR2 FQNEAQ.

This chain links TRBV5-6 with TRBJ2-1, with unresolved D. The length of the CDR3 is 14 residues. Trimming cost V 4 bases and J 5 bases, with 13 bases left between them. In germline, CDR1 is SGHDT, CDR2 YYEEEE. CDR3 nucleotide sequence: TGTGCCAGCAGCGGTACTCGACTCAACAATGAGCAGTTCTTC. Translated, it gives CASSGTRLNNEQFF.

This clone appeared a single time. The CDR3 spells CASSVPGTGIYEQYF. In DNA form, the CDR3 reads TGTGCCAGCAGCGTACCCGGGACAGGTATCTACGAGCAGTACTTC. The V gene is TRBV5-4, the J gene TRBJ2-7, with TRBD1 matching 8 bases. CDR1 is SGHNT, CDR2 YYREEE, per germline (reference sequence). The CDR3 loop spans 15 amino acids. The V and J ends lost 4 bases and 3 bases, in that order; junction bases with no gene match: 9.

The chain links TRBV7-9 to TRBJ1-1, with 7 positions matching TRBD1. Germline lookup yields CDR1 SEHNR and CDR2 FQNEAQ (reference sequence). This CDR3 spans 14 amino acids. V dropped 3 bases and J dropped 4; count of bases not matched to a gene: 5. CDR3 sequence: CASSLERGRTEAFF. The CDR3 nucleotides read TGTGCCAGCAGCTTGGAGAGGGGGCGCACTGAAGCTTTCTTT.

In this sample, this clone turned up a few times. The chain has TRBV5-8 and TRBJ1-1; D might be TRBD1 (5 bases). The CDR3 runs to 14 residues. Germline V lookup: CDR1 SGHTS, CDR2 YDEGEE. V was cut by 1 base and J by 5 bases, with 12 bases left in between. CDR3 bases: TGTGCCAGCAGCTTGTGGACAAGAGAGACTGAAGCTTTCTTT. Encoded protein: CASSLWTRETEAFF.

This chain uses TRBV6-5 with TRBJ2-1; TRBD1 matches at 8 bases. Germline V lookup: CDR1 MNHEY, CDR2 SVGAGI. Trimming cost V 6 bases and J 8 bases; bases outside gene matches: 12. The CDR3 totals 15 residues. CDR3 in DNA: TGTGCCAGCAGAGATAGCCCGGACAGGGCACATGAGCAGTTCTTC. It translates to CASRDSPDRAHEQFF.

The gene calls are TRBV5-4 and TRBJ1-1; 8 nucleotides match TRBD1. Germline V gives CDR1 SGHNT, CDR2 YYREEE (reference sequence). The CDR3 length is 15 residues. Trimming took 3 bases from V and 4 from J; bases not matched to a gene: 8. The CDR3 region has the DNA TGTGCCAGCAGCTCCCGACAGGGGAGGTCCACTGAAGCTTTCTTT. Translating gives CASSSRQGRSTEAFF.